The rows below give T cell receptor beta chains drawn from one sample of a study of PD-1 blockade in classical Hodgkin lymphoma. TCRdb's copy holds only in-frame clones and misses some; the assay was immunoSEQ multiplex PCR. The data contain 15,000 to 20,000 clones, roughly 80% of them seen just once; the ten biggest clones take up 2.5% to 3%. This material consisted of CD4+ T cells from blood, taken before the fourth cycle of nivolumab. These receptors came from a human donor with classical Hodgkin lymphoma. Each CDR3 is given with its conserved first and last residue. The D gene is left open where the match is weak. Rows may omit the clone size; those that give it use once, few, many or a size class.

TRBV30	NA	TRBJ2-1	NA	CAWSPVGPTSYNEQFF	TGTGCCTGGAGCCCCGTTGGCCCGACCTCCTACAATGAGCAGTTCTTC
TRBV5-1	NA	TRBJ2-3	NA	CASSVTGSTDTQYF	TGCGCCAGCAGCGTGACAGGAAGCACAGATACGCAGTATTTT
TRBV6-1	NA	TRBJ2-1	TRBD2	CASSEVLLAGAANEQFF	TGTGCCAGCAGTGAAGTACTACTAGCGGGAGCTGCCAATGAGCAGTTCTTC
TRBV19	NA	TRBJ2-7	NA	CASSNRVGYEQYF	TGTGCCAGTAGTAACAGGGTCGGCTACGAGCAGTACTTC
TRBV27	NA	TRBJ2-7	NA	CASSLSRGSTYEQYF	TGTGCCAGCAGTTTATCGAGGGGGAGTACCTACGAGCAGTACTTC
TRBV2	NA	TRBJ2-7	NA	CASSEVGGSSYEQYF	TGTGCCAGCAGTGAAGTTGGGGGTAGCTCCTACGAGCAGTACTTC
TRBV7-8	NA	TRBJ2-7	TRBD2	CASSLVAGDSYEQYF	TGTGCCAGCAGCTTAGTAGCGGGGGATTCCTACGAGCAGTACTTC
TRBV14	once	TRBJ1-1	TRBD1	CASSRNPGGGMTEAFF	TGTGCCAGCAGCCGGAACCCAGGGGGCGGAATGACTGAAGCTTTCTTT
TRBV11-2	NA	TRBJ2-2	NA	CASSLGSRAGELFF	TGTGCCAGCAGCTTAGGGTCCAGGGCAGGGGAGCTGTTTTTT
TRBV6-1	NA	TRBJ1-2	NA	CASSEHGQRGYTF	TGTGCCAGCAGTGAACACGGACAGCGGGGCTACACCTTC
TRBV5-1	NA	TRBJ1-3	NA	CASSFNVGNTIYF	TGCGCCAGCAGCTTTAACGTTGGAAACACCATATATTTT
TRBV11-2	NA	TRBJ2-1	TRBD2	CASSLAPGTSGRRNEQFF	TGTGCCAGCAGCTTGGCACCCGGGACTAGCGGGAGAAGGAATGAGCAGTTCTTC
TRBV7-2	NA	TRBJ2-7	TRBD2	CASSLEAGGHIPYEQYF	TGTGCCAGCAGCTTAGAAGCGGGAGGGCACATACCCTACGAGCAGTACTTC